The 30 T cell receptor beta chains given below trace back to one sample, sequenced in a study of blood T cells in healthy people across ages. A second PCR of about 7 to 12 cycles used a sample-barcoded 5' primer and a J-beta primer mix. TCRdb re-called the 5' RACE reads through MiXCR, storing one row per CDR3 protein. Of hundreds of thousands of distinct CDR3 sequences in the sample, 43% were seen once. The specimen sequenced was blood. The receptors come from a woman aged 55-75 years in good health.

V and J are TRBV12-3 or TRBV12-4 and TRBJ2-3; D gene uncertain. CDR3 size: 17 residues. Deletions cut 5 bases from V and 0 bases from J, with 18 bases between. CDR3 sequence reads: CASSPPETFFSTDTQYF. Here the CDR3 DNA reads TGTGCCAGCAGTCCCCCGGAGACTTTCTTTAGCACAGATACGCAGTATTTT.

This chain uses TRBV12-5 with TRBJ2-1; the match to TRBD2 covers 13 bases. The CDR3 is 14 amino acids. Germline V gene data show CDR1 as LGHNT and CDR2 as FRNRAP. J lost 8 bases, V lost 7 bases, and 5 bases had no gene match. The CDR3 DNA reads as TGTGCTAGTGCCCGGACTAGCGGGAGCTATGAGCAGTTCTTC. It is translated as CASARTSGSYEQFF.

V gene TRBV20-1 combines with J gene TRBJ2-7; the D is unclear. This CDR3 is 15 amino acids long. V shed 0 bases and J shed 7 bases, with 19 bases lying between them. The germline CDR1 and CDR2 sequences are DFQATT and SNEGSKA (reference sequence). The CDR3 reads CSARDLEGFYNEQYF. CDR3 sequence (DNA): TGCAGTGCTAGAGATCTGGAAGGGTTCTACAATGAGCAGTACTTC.

This chain links TRBV5-1 with TRBJ2-2; possibly TRBD2 for D (6 bases). Germline V gives CDR1 SGHRS, CDR2 YFSETQ. The CDR3 has 15 amino acids. Trimming took 4 bases from V and 0 from J, leaving 10 bases between them. The CDR3 coding sequence is TGCGCCAGCAGCAACGGGGGAACGAACACCGGGGAGCTGTTTTTT. Translated, it gives CASSNGGTNTGELFF.

The chain couples TRBV7-2 to TRBJ2-7; D remains unclear. This CDR3 is 13 amino acids long. V lost 3 bases, J lost 2 bases, and 8 bases lay in between. Germline CDR1 reads SGHTA; CDR2 reads FQGNSA. DNA of the CDR3: TGTGCCAGCAGCTTCCAGGCTCCCTACGAGCAGTACTTC. Amino acids: CASSFQAPYEQYF.

The table lists this clonotype with a few counts. The CDR3 region is CASSQDRWGTVYGYTF. The CDR3 DNA reads as TGTGCCAGCAGCCAAGATAGGTGGGGGACGGTCTATGGCTACACCTTC. V gene TRBV3-1 combines with J gene TRBJ1-2; the D gene is possibly TRBD1 (5 bases). The CDR3 is made up of 16 amino acids. Between the trimmed V and J ends, which lost 0 bases and 4 bases, there was a span of 15 bases. The germline V gene has CDR1 LGHDT and CDR2 YNNKEL (reference sequence).

The rearrangement links TRBV9 to TRBJ2-1; 7 bases are shared with TRBD2. Germline CDR1 SGDLS, CDR2 YYNGEE. The trim removed 3 bases at V and 1 base at J, leaving 4 bases unmatched. The CDR3 totals 15 residues. CDR3 DNA sequence: TGTGCCAGCAGCGCGGCGGGGGAGTCCTACAATGAGCAGTTCTTC. Translation gives CASSAAGESYNEQFF. The whole variable domain, remainder taken from reference TRBV9 and TRBJ2-1, is DSGVTQTPKHLITATGQRVTLRCSPRSGDLSVYWYQQSLDQGLQFLIQYYNGEERAKGNILERFSAQQFPDLHSELNLSSLELGDSALYFCASSAAGESYNEQFFGPGTRLTVL.

The chain uses TRBV20-1 and TRBJ2-3, with D possibly being TRBD2 (7 bases). The CDR3 consists of 14 residues. Per germline, CDR1 DFQATT and CDR2 SNEGSKA (reference sequence). V gave up 1 base and J gave up 10 bases, with 18 bases separating them. CDR3 in amino acids: CSARARTTGGPQYF. CDR3 in DNA: TGCAGTGCTAGAGCCCGTACAACGGGGGGCCCGCAGTATTTT.

The chain uses TRBV20-1 and TRBJ2-3; D may match TRBD1 or TRBD2 (6 bases each). Looked up from germline, CDR1 is DFQATT and CDR2 is SNEGSKA (reference sequence). This CDR3 spans 12 amino acids. V was clipped by 1 base and J by 10 bases, with 12 bases between them. As DNA, the CDR3 is TGCAGTGCTAGAGTGACGGGGGCTGCGCAGTATTTT. Translation gives CSARVTGAAQYF.

The J gene is TRBJ2-3, the V gene TRBV6-4; 9 bases agree with TRBD2. The CDR3 is 16 residues long. The V and J ends lost 5 bases and 0 bases, in that order; junction bases with no gene match: 6. The V gene's germline CDR1 is MRHNA and CDR2 SNTAGT. The CDR3 spells CASSIEAGGSTDTQYF. The CDR3 DNA reads TGTGCCAGCAGTATCGAGGCGGGGGGGAGCACAGATACGCAGTATTTT.

This chain joins TRBV6-5 and TRBJ1-6; a weak D match, TRBD1 (6 bases). This CDR3 is 13 amino acids long. The V end lost 6 bases, the J end lost 9 bases, and 12 bases lay between the germline ends. In germline, CDR1 is MNHEY, CDR2 SVGAGI. The CDR3 DNA sequence: TGTGCCAGCAGAGACAGGTTTGGTTCACCCCTCCACTTT. Encoded protein: CASRDRFGSPLHF.

The rearrangement joins TRBV15 to TRBJ1-1; tentative D call: TRBD1 (5 bases). CDR3 length: 13 amino acids. The germline V gene has CDR1 LNHNV and CDR2 YYDKDF (reference sequence). Trimming left V 1 base short and J 7 bases short, with 10 bases between. CDR3 protein: CATSRGTTVEAFF. The CDR3 DNA is TGTGCCACCAGCAGAGGCACGACAGTTGAAGCTTTCTTT. Drawing the rest from reference TRBV15 and TRBJ1-1, the complete variable domain is DAMVIQNPRYQVTQFGKPVTLSCSQTLNHNVMYWYQQKSSQAPKLLFHYYDKDFNNEADTPDNFQSRRPNTSFCFLDIRSPGLGDTAMYLCATSRGTTVEAFFGQGTRLTVV.

The J gene is TRBJ1-4, the V gene TRBV7-2; 7 nucleotides agree with TRBD1. This CDR3 is built from 15 residues. After removal of 5 bases from V and 7 bases from J, the junction contained 10 bases not matched to a gene. Germline V gene data show CDR1 as SGHTA and CDR2 as FQGNSA. The chain's CDR3 is CASSPQDRKGEKLFF. CDR3 DNA sequence: TGTGCCAGCAGCCCCCAGGACAGGAAAGGTGAAAAACTGTTTTTT.

The table lists this clonotype with a few counts. The V call is TRBV20-1, the J call TRBJ2-2; D remains ambiguous. The CDR3 is 14 residues long. Trimming stripped 2 bases from V and 0 bases from J, with 7 bases between. Germline CDR1 is DFQATT and CDR2 is SNEGSKA (reference sequence). The CDR3 loop reads CSARRQANTGELFF. In nucleotides, the CDR3 is TGCAGTGCTAGAAGGCAGGCGAACACCGGGGAGCTGTTTTTT.

This clonotype was counted ten times or more. The chain combines TRBV10-3 with TRBJ2-3; no definite D call. Per germline, CDR1 ENHRY and CDR2 SYGVKD. Trimming pared 0 bases from V and 0 bases from J, leaving 7 bases between. The CDR3 contains 15 residues. CDR3 DNA: TGTGCCATCAGTGAGTCGACCGGGAGCACAGATACGCAGTATTTT. Amino acids: CAISESTGSTDTQYF.

Details on this clonotype: Relative to the germline gene, one junction end is altered; a read error may explain this. V is TRBV5-6 and J is TRBJ2-1; the match to TRBD2 covers 7 bases. This CDR3 has 13 amino acids. Looked up from germline, CDR1 is SGHDT and CDR2 is YYEEEE. The CDR3 protein is CASRHWGGNGQFF. The CDR3 region has the DNA TGTGCCAGCCGCCATTGGGGGGGAAATGGGCAGTTCTTC.

The J gene is TRBJ1-1, the V gene TRBV5-1, with 11 bases aligning to TRBD1. The CDR3 runs to 17 residues. Germline V gives CDR1 SGHRS, CDR2 YFSETQ. The V and J ends lost 2 bases and 0 bases, in that order; junction bases with no gene match: 6. For the CDR3, the DNA is TGCGCCAGCAGCTTCATGGGACAGGGGGGGATGAACACTGAAGCTTTCTTT. Translated: CASSFMGQGGMNTEAFF.

The chain employs TRBV6-2 or TRBV6-3 and TRBJ2-3; 11 positions agree with TRBD2. The CDR3 runs 17 residues. V shed 5 bases and J 6 bases; nucleotides not matched to a gene: 13. Per the germline V gene, CDR1 is MNHEY and CDR2 is SVGEGT. As DNA, the CDR3 is TGTGCCAGCAGTCGAGCCCTAGCGGGGGGCCACGGGGATACGCAGTATTTT. It codes for CASSRALAGGHGDTQYF.

Worth noting for this clonotype: A much larger clone differs from this one at a single base, so this may be a read error. This chain connects TRBV7-2 to TRBJ2-1, with TRBD1 matching over 8 bases. The CDR3 covers 18 residues. The germline gives CDR1 SGHTA, CDR2 FQGNSA. DNA for the CDR3: TGTGCCAGCAGCTTAGGGATCGCAGGGGGCAAGGGATACAATGAGCGGTTCTTC. Amino acid sequence: CASSLGIAGGKGYNERFF. The variable domain in full, with the rest retrieved from reference TRBV7-2 and TRBJ2-1, is GAGVSQSPSNKVTEKGKDVELRCDPISGHTALYWYRQSLGQGLEFLIYFQGNSAPDKSGLPSDRFSAERTGGSVSTLTIQRTQQEDSAVYLCASSLGIAGGKGYNERFFGPGTRLTVL.

Many counts were recorded for this clonotype. V usage is TRBV7-9 and J usage is TRBJ1-2; D might be TRBD1 (5 bases). Trimming left V 5 bases short and J 5 bases short, with 12 bases between. Germline CDR1 reads SEHNR; CDR2 reads FQNEAQ (reference sequence). This CDR3 has 13 residues. As DNA, the CDR3 is TGTGCCAGCAGCGCCGGGACTTTTTATGGCTACACCTTC. It is translated as CASSAGTFYGYTF.

This clonotype was detected only a few times. This chain links TRBV12-3 or TRBV12-4 with TRBJ1-2; tentatively, D is TRBD1 (6 bases). V was pared by 0 bases and J by 6 bases, with 17 bases between. The CDR3 extends over 16 amino acids. For the CDR3, the DNA is TGTGCCAGCAGTTTAGCCTCCTTTGGCAGGGGAAATGGCTACACCTTC. Its protein product is CASSLASFGRGNGYTF.

This sequence joins TRBV29-1 and TRBJ2-5; TRBD1 might be the D (6 bases). The CDR3 spans 13 residues. V lost 7 bases, J lost 8 bases, and 20 bases lay in between. Germline V gene lookup returns CDR1 SQVTM and CDR2 ANQGSEA. CDR3 residues: CSANRVQPSTQYF. DNA for the CDR3: TGCAGCGCCAACAGGGTACAACCCAGCACCCAGTACTTC.

The chain combines TRBV2 with TRBJ1-5; tentative D call: TRBD1 (5 bases). The germline CDR1 and CDR2 sequences are SNHLY and FYNNEI. CDR3 size: 14 residues. Trimming removed 4 bases at V and 7 bases at J, with 14 bases between. The CDR3 loop reads CASSVSGFRQPQHF. CDR3 coding DNA: TGTGCCAGCAGTGTGTCAGGGTTTAGGCAGCCCCAGCATTTT.

This clonotype was counted ten times or more. This sequence joins TRBV12-3 or TRBV12-4 and TRBJ2-5; D is perhaps TRBD1 (5 bases). V was cut by 7 bases and J by 1 base, with 10 bases left in between. The CDR3 is made up of 13 amino acids. This CDR3 reads CASNSRGQETQYF. CDR3 DNA: TGTGCCAGCAACTCTAGGGGCCAAGAGACCCAGTACTTC.

J is TRBJ2-3 and V is TRBV10-2; 8 nucleotides line up with TRBD2. Germline trimming cut 0 bases from V and 2 bases from J; bases unmatched to any gene: 4. The CDR3 has 16 amino acids. The germline V gene encodes CDR1 WSHSY and CDR2 SAAADI. DNA of the CDR3: TGCGCCAGCAGTGAGTCCCTAGCGGGCCTCACAGATACGCAGTATTTT. Amino acid sequence: CASSESLAGLTDTQYF.

This clonotype was detected many times. This rearrangement joins TRBV18 to TRBJ2-5; 8 bases align to TRBD2. The CDR3 runs 16 residues. The junction had 5 bases not matched to a gene; V was cut back by 1 base and J by 1 base. Germline CDR1 KGHSH, CDR2 LQKENI. CDR3 coding DNA: TGTGCCAGCTCACCACGGCTCGGACTAGCCCAAGAGACCCAGTACTTC. Translated, it gives CASSPRLGLAQETQYF.

This chain links TRBV7-9 with TRBJ2-7; D possibly corresponds to TRBD1 (6 bases). Trimming left V 3 bases short and J 3 bases short, with 18 bases between. The length of the CDR3 is 16 residues. Germline V CDR1 and CDR2: SEHNR, FQNEAQ (reference sequence). CDR3 sequence: CASSLHPGTPNYEQYF. CDR3 in DNA: TGTGCCAGCAGCTTGCACCCCGGGACACCGAACTACGAGCAGTACTTC. Full variable domain (rest looked up from reference TRBV7-9 and TRBJ2-7): DTGVSQNPRHKITKRGQNVTFRCDPISEHNRLYWYRQTLGQGPEFLTYFQNEAQLEKSRLLSDRFSAERPKGSFSTLEIQRTEQGDSAMYLCASSLHPGTPNYEQYFGPGTRLTVT.

The gene calls are TRBV7-9 and TRBJ1-1; D might be TRBD1 (6 bases). Germline loops: CDR1 SEHNR, CDR2 FQNEAQ (reference sequence). This CDR3 contains 14 residues. V lost 5 bases, J lost 3 bases, and 13 bases lay in between. CDR3 loop: CASSEDSGDTEAFF. The CDR3 coding sequence is TGTGCCAGCAGCGAGGACAGTGGTGACACTGAAGCTTTCTTT.

The V gene is TRBV6-1, the J gene TRBJ1-5, with a tentative D call TRBD1 (6 bases). In germline, CDR1 is MNHNS, CDR2 SASEGT. With 3 bases removed from V and 3 bases from J, the gap between germline ends came to 12 bases. The CDR3 loop spans 15 amino acids. The CDR3 here is CASSDIQGPNQPQHF. The CDR3 nucleotides are TGTGCCAGCAGTGATATACAGGGACCCAATCAGCCCCAGCATTTT.

This chain joins TRBV20-1 and TRBJ1-2; D is unresolved. V dropped 5 bases and J dropped 5 bases, with 21 bases sitting between them. Germline V gives CDR1 DFQATT, CDR2 SNEGSKA (reference sequence). This CDR3 has 15 residues. CDR3 nucleotide sequence: TGCAGTGCTTTGGTCCCTAACCCACCCAAATATGGCTACACCTTC. Its protein product is CSALVPNPPKYGYTF.